The T cell receptor (beta chain) described here comes from a study of T cell responses to AZD1222 COVID-19 vaccine. Overall study results and limits: The sample set comprised mostly white British donors with more females, and clonal diversity was possibly underestimated.

The CDR3 runs to 16 residues. The germline gives CDR1 SGDLS, CDR2 YYNGEE. The ends were cut back, 0 bases at V and 1 base at J, with 14 bases in the middle. On this clone itself: Its specificity is not known.

Sequencing used immunoSEQ multiplex PCR; TCRdb keeps in-frame clones, though not all of them. The table lists over 90,000 clones, around 86% of them singletons. Sample: peripheral blood, taken on day 0 of AZD1222 vaccination. The sequence derives from an adult in good health. The chain couples TRBV9 to TRBJ2-7; TRBD1 might be the D (6 bases). This CDR3 is CASSVGGDRPSYEQYF. CDR3 bases: TGTGCCAGCAGCGTAGGGGGAGACAGGCCGTCCTACGAGCAGTACTTC.